Each of the 7 T cell receptor beta chains below was sequenced from the same sample in a study of B cell selection in AIRE deficiency. Profiling relied on immunoSEQ multiplex PCR, and the TCRdb table lists in-frame clones only, not all of them. The table records some 25,000 clones, roughly 95% of them present only once. The sorted conventional CD4 T cells were gated as CD4+CD127+. Sequencing was performed on CD4+CD127+ conventional T cells sorted from PBMCs. The receptors were gathered from a human donor in good health.

The chain has TRBV18 and TRBJ2-5, with D uncertain. Trimming cost V 1 base and J 3 bases, with 12 bases left between them. CDR1 and CDR2 (germline): KGHSH, LQKENI. This CDR3 is 15 amino acids long. CDR3 coding DNA: TGTGCCAGCTCACCACGAAGACCGCTCGAAGAGACCCAGTACTTC. This translates into CASSPRRPLEETQYF.

The rearrangement links TRBV4-3 to TRBJ2-2; 8 nucleotides agree with TRBD2. CDR1 is LGHNA, CDR2 YSLEER, per germline. CDR3 length: 15 amino acids. Unmatched junction bases numbered 7, after V lost 1 base and J lost 9 bases. Here the CDR3 reads CASSQAPSGGRELFF. The CDR3 coding sequence is TGCGCCAGCAGCCAAGCGCCCTCGGGAGGGAGGGAGCTGTTTTTT.

This clone was detected once. The chain links TRBV11-2 to TRBJ1-2; TRBD1 aligns across 7 bases. This CDR3 spans 18 amino acids. Germline CDR1 reads SGHAT; CDR2 reads FQNNGV. After removal of 4 bases from V and 0 bases from J, the junction contained 14 bases not matched to a gene. CDR3 DNA sequence: TGTGCCAGCAGCTACACCTCCGGGGACAGAAAAGCTAACTATGGCTACACCTTC. Translation gives CASSYTSGDRKANYGYTF.

This chain connects TRBV28 to TRBJ2-3; D gene ambiguous. Between the trimmed V and J ends, which lost 4 bases and 6 bases, there was a span of 17 bases. Germline CDR1 is MDHEN and CDR2 is SYDVKM. The CDR3 sequence is 15 residues long. CDR3 residues: CASSSSAARMDTQYF. As DNA, the CDR3 is TGTGCCAGCAGTTCATCGGCGGCGAGAATGGATACGCAGTATTTT.

For this clone: The junction does not match germline at one end; this may be a read error. V and J are TRBV6-1 and TRBJ2-7, with TRBD1 identical over 9 bases. Per the germline V gene, CDR1 is MNHNS and CDR2 is SASEGT. The CDR3 sequence is 16 residues long. CDR3 nucleotides: TGTGCCATCAGTGAGTCGGCTGGACAGGGGAGATACGAGCAGTACTTC. Translating it yields CAISESAGQGRYEQYF.

The genes are TRBV15 and TRBJ2-7, with D uncertain. This CDR3 is built from 15 residues. The germline CDR1 and CDR2 sequences are LNHNV and YYDKDF (reference sequence). The germline V and J ends were trimmed by 0 bases and 5 bases, with 14 bases remaining between them. CDR3 protein: CATSRDLKTPHEQYF. For the CDR3, the DNA is TGTGCCACCAGCAGAGATTTAAAGACCCCCCACGAGCAGTACTTC.

This clone was detected only once. This rearrangement joins TRBV7-3 to TRBJ1-5, with unresolved D. This CDR3 contains 13 residues. V gave up 2 bases and J gave up 4 bases, with 6 bases separating them. CDR1 and CDR2 from the germline V gene are SGHTA and FQGTGA. CDR3 DNA sequence: TGTGCCAGCAGCTTAGGCCTTAATCAGCCCCAGCATTTT. This codes for CASSLGLNQPQHF.